The 19 T cell receptor beta chains presented below share a single source sample, sequenced in a study of technical replicates of blood from a few donors. TCRdb's copy holds only in-frame clones and misses some; the assay was immunoSEQ multiplex PCR. The sample gives 95,000 to 100,000 clones, just over 95% of which show up once; 0.2% to 0.25% is in the top ten. The sequenced sample was T cells isolated from PBMCs. These receptors all come from a human donor in good health.

The chain recombines TRBV19 with TRBJ2-7; D perhaps matches TRBD1 (5 bases). The CDR3 runs 14 residues. V was shortened by 1 base and J by 5 bases, with 12 bases between the two germline ends. CDR1 is LNHDA, CDR2 SQIVND, per germline (reference sequence). The CDR3 here is CASSIGAGNDEQYF. CDR3 nucleotide sequence: TGTGCCAGTAGTATAGGGGCAGGGAACGACGAGCAGTACTTC.

V usage is TRBV28 and J usage is TRBJ2-3; 9 bases match TRBD2. The ends lost 5 bases at V and 5 bases at J; junction bases unmatched: 17. Germline CDR1 is MDHEN and CDR2 is SYDVKM. CDR3 size: 18 residues. This chain's CDR3 is CASSPAWGLATGGDTQYF. In DNA, the CDR3 is TGTGCCAGCAGTCCCGCCTGGGGACTAGCAACTGGGGGAGATACGCAGTATTTT.

J is TRBJ2-2 and V is TRBV9, with 8 bases identical to TRBD2. Germline CDR1 is SGDLS and CDR2 is YYNGEE. The CDR3 spans 15 residues. V shed 2 bases and J 5 bases; nucleotides not matched to a gene: 5. The CDR3 nucleotides are TGTGCCAGCAGCGTTTATCTAGCGGGTACCGGGGAGCTGTTTTTT. Its translation is CASSVYLAGTGELFF.

The genes are TRBV9 and TRBJ1-2; TRBD1 aligns across 8 bases. Per the germline V gene, CDR1 is SGDLS and CDR2 is YYNGEE. CDR3 length equals 15 residues. The junction had 5 bases not matched to a gene; V was cut back by 0 bases and J by 4 bases. The CDR3 DNA follows: TGTGCCAGCAGCGTAGTTCCAGGGGGCATCTATGGCTACACCTTC. Protein product: CASSVVPGGIYGYTF.

This chain uses TRBV18 with TRBJ1-3; no clear D. V lost 6 bases, J lost 0 bases, and 12 bases lay in between. Germline V CDR1 and CDR2: KGHSH, LQKENI. This CDR3 comprises 15 residues. CDR3 loop: CASSSLDYSGNTIYF. The CDR3 DNA reads as TGTGCCAGCTCCAGCCTGGACTACTCTGGAAACACCATATATTTT.

The V call is TRBV5-1, the J call TRBJ2-2, with no clear D. Germline values: CDR1 SGHRS, CDR2 YFSETQ. Trimming left V 3 bases short and J 8 bases short, with 11 bases between. The CDR3 length is 13 residues. The CDR3 bases are TGCGCCAGCAGCTCTGTAGCTTCTGGGGAGCTGTTTTTT. This translates into CASSSVASGELFF.

J is TRBJ2-5 and V is TRBV2; D is possibly TRBD2 (6 bases). V lost 3 bases, J lost 2 bases, and 10 bases lay in between. Germline CDR1 is SNHLY and CDR2 is FYNNEI. This CDR3 spans 14 amino acids. The CDR3 DNA follows: TGTGCCAGCAGTGAGCCGGGACTGCAAGAGACCCAGTACTTC. The encoded protein is CASSEPGLQETQYF.

The chain links TRBV6-5 to TRBJ2-1; 12 positions agree with TRBD2. The CDR3 runs to 15 residues. CDR1 MNHEY and CDR2 SVGAGI come from the germline V gene. Trimming took 4 bases from V and 4 from J; bases not matched to a gene: 2. CDR3 sequence reads: CASSFGLAGYNEQFF. The CDR3 nucleotides read TGTGCCAGCAGTTTTGGACTAGCGGGATACAATGAGCAGTTCTTC.

This chain uses TRBV7-6 with TRBJ2-5; D not resolved. This CDR3 is built from 13 residues. Germline values: CDR1 SGHVS, CDR2 FNYEAQ. V lost 5 bases, J lost 3 bases, and 10 bases lay in between. CDR3 protein: CASSLYQEETQYF. The CDR3 DNA follows: TGTGCCAGCAGCCTATACCAGGAAGAGACCCAGTACTTC.

V usage is TRBV5-4 and J usage is TRBJ2-3; no reliable D call. Trimming left V 2 bases short and J 4 bases short, with 5 bases between. Germline CDR1 is SGHNT and CDR2 is YYREEE (reference sequence). The CDR3 has 12 residues. CDR3 coding DNA: TGTGCCAGCAGCTTCCTTTCAGATACGCAGTATTTT. This encodes CASSFLSDTQYF.

The CDR3 DNA reads TGTGCCAGTTGGGAGTGGGAGCGGGAGAGTAATGAGCAGTTCTTC. Amino acids: CASWEWERESNEQFF. The chain is built from TRBV19 and TRBJ2-1, with 8 nucleotides matching TRBD2. This CDR3 region has 15 residues. V trimming: 8 bases; J trimming: 7 bases; junction bases outside the gene matches: 13. Germline CDR1 LNHDA, CDR2 SQIVND (reference sequence).

This rearrangement joins TRBV6-1 to TRBJ1-2; tentatively, D is TRBD1 (6 bases). The germline gives CDR1 MNHNS, CDR2 SASEGT. The CDR3 covers 14 residues. The V end lost 5 bases, the J end lost 4 bases, and 14 bases lay between the germline ends. The CDR3 loop reads CASSSLGGGYGYTF. CDR3 nucleotides: TGTGCCAGCAGTAGCCTAGGGGGTGGCTATGGCTACACCTTC.

The J gene is TRBJ1-1, the V gene TRBV5-1; no definite D call. The ends were cut back, 0 bases at V and 5 bases at J, with 8 bases in the middle. Germline lookup yields CDR1 SGHRS and CDR2 YFSETQ. The CDR3 spans 13 residues. The CDR3 DNA follows: TGCGCCAGCAGCTTGGTAGTAGATACTGAAGCTTTCTTT. It yields the protein CASSLVVDTEAFF.

The chain is built from TRBV20-1 and TRBJ2-2; no clear D. This CDR3 has 11 amino acids. Deletions cut 5 bases from V and 9 bases from J, with 10 bases between. CDR1 and CDR2 (germline): DFQATT, SNEGSKA (reference sequence). The CDR3 DNA follows: TGCAGTGCTTACATAACCCGGGAGCTGTTTTTT. Residues: CSAYITRELFF.

This chain links TRBV18 with TRBJ2-2; D possibly corresponds to TRBD1 (5 bases). The CDR3 sequence is 15 residues long. V was pared by 3 bases and J by 0 bases, with 8 bases between. Germline V gene sequence: CDR1 KGHSH, CDR2 LQKENI. The CDR3 nucleotides read TGTGCCAGCTCACCGGAACAGGCGAACACCGGGGAGCTGTTTTTT. This gives the protein CASSPEQANTGELFF.

This clone was observed once. The V call is TRBV7-9, the J call TRBJ1-1; tentative D call: TRBD1 (6 bases). V was cut by 1 base and J by 0 bases, with 9 bases left in between. From germline, CDR1 is SEHNR and CDR2 FQNEAQ (reference sequence). This CDR3 is 15 amino acids long. The DNA for the CDR3 is TGTGCCAGCAGCTTAGAAGGACAGATGAACACTGAAGCTTTCTTT. It codes for CASSLEGQMNTEAFF.

This rearrangement joins TRBV15 to TRBJ1-4, with 8 bases lining up with TRBD1. V was pared by 2 bases and J by 3 bases, with 8 bases of the junction left unmatched. This CDR3 has 17 residues. Germline V gene lookup returns CDR1 LNHNV and CDR2 YYDKDF (reference sequence). CDR3 DNA sequence: TGTGCCACCAGCAGACAGGGGGCGCTTAGAGCTAATGAAAAACTGTTTTTT. Its translation is CATSRQGALRANEKLFF.

V gene TRBV9 combines with J gene TRBJ2-2; 8 bases line up with TRBD2. The V segment lost 4 bases and the J segment 2 bases; nucleotides outside the gene matches: 4. There are 15 residues in the CDR3. Per the germline V gene, CDR1 is SGDLS and CDR2 is YYNGEE. CDR3 protein: CASSYSGRNTGELFF. In nucleotides, the CDR3 is TGTGCCAGCAGCTACAGCGGGAGAAACACCGGGGAGCTGTTTTTT.

The chain carries TRBV28 and TRBJ1-5; maybe TRBD1 (6 bases). Trimming stripped 3 bases from V and 4 bases from J, with 13 bases between. Germline V gives CDR1 MDHEN, CDR2 SYDVKM. The CDR3 covers 15 residues. CDR3 amino acids: CASSFSTGHNQPQHF. The CDR3 nucleotides are TGTGCCAGCAGTTTCTCGACAGGACATAATCAGCCCCAGCATTTT.